This is a list of T cell receptor beta chains from one sample in a study of cytomegalovirus exposure and HLA in healthy donors. Measured with immunoSEQ multiplex PCR; TCRdb has only the in-frame clones, and not every one. The table includes about 150,000 clones, roughly 79% detected once. The sequencing sample was made of PBMCs. The receptors shown here come from a man aged 35 to 55 in good health and CMV-seronegative. The CDR3 runs from the conserved cysteine through the conserved F or W. D genes are given only for firm matches. Expanded clones are given a class, and other clones once, few, many or no size at all.

TGTGCCAGCAGCGCCTACAGGGGGCCGCAGCCCCAGCATTTT	CASSAYRGPQPQHF	TRBV7-8	TRBJ1-5	TRBD1	few
TGCGCCAGCAGCTTAGAGGGATCGGCTGAAAAACTGTTTTTT	CASSLEGSAEKLFF	TRBV5-1	TRBJ1-4	NA	NA
TGTGCCAGCAGCCCTGACAGGTCAAATTCACCCCTCCACTTT	CASSPDRSNSPLHF	TRBV7-2	TRBJ1-6	NA	NA
TGTGCCAGCAGCTCCGGGGGGGGGCGGGCAGCTTTCTTT	CASSSGGGRAAFF	TRBV7-9	TRBJ1-1	NA	few
TGTGCCAGCAGTCCTGCAGGGTATAGCAATCAGCCCCAGCATTTT	CASSPAGYSNQPQHF	TRBV27	TRBJ1-5	NA	NA
TGTGCCAGCAGCCGACAGTGGGGAGATACGCAGTATTTT	CASSRQWGDTQYF	TRBV7-9	TRBJ2-3	NA	NA
TGTGCCTGGAGTGATGAGGGTGAGCAGTTCTTC	CAWSDEGEQFF	TRBV30	TRBJ2-1	NA	NA
TGTTCCAGCAGCCGAGTTAGCGGGGGCCGTCGGAATGAGCAGTTCTTC	CSSSRVSGGRRNEQFF	TRBV7-9	TRBJ2-1	TRBD2	NA
TGTGCCAGCAGCCCGGGGTCATTCCCAACGGAGACCCAGTACTTC	CASSPGSFPTETQYF	TRBV11-3	TRBJ2-5	NA	NA
TGTGCCAGCAGCTTAGACGTTTGGGGGGATGGCTACACCTTC	CASSLDVWGDGYTF	TRBV7-6	TRBJ1-2	NA	NA
TGTGCCAGTAGTATGGTTGACAGGCATGGCTACACCTTC	CASSMVDRHGYTF	TRBV19	TRBJ1-2	NA	once
TGTGCCAGCAGGTCCGGGACAGGGCATGATCAGCCCCAGCATTTT	CASRSGTGHDQPQHF	TRBV27	TRBJ1-5	TRBD1	NA
TGTGCCAGCAGCTTTGCTTCCGGGGTCGAGACCCAGTACTTC	CASSFASGVETQYF	TRBV7-8	TRBJ2-5	NA	once
TGTGCCAGTAGAGTGCAGGGAGGTACCGGGGAGCTGTTTTTT	CASRVQGGTGELFF	TRBV19	TRBJ2-2	NA	few
TGTGCCAGCAGCTTGGTTGCGGGAGGGCCGGCAGATACGCAGTATTTT	CASSLVAGGPADTQYF	TRBV5-6	TRBJ2-3	TRBD2	NA
TGTGCCAGCAGCTCGGACTTGGACGTAGGTCAGCCCCAGCATTTT	CASSSDLDVGQPQHF	TRBV7-9	TRBJ1-5	NA	few
TGTGCCAGCAGCTTAGCTAAGCTGGGACAGCAGATCGATAATGAAAAACTGTTTTTT	CASSLAKLGQQIDNEKLFF	TRBV13	TRBJ1-4	TRBD1	NA
TGTGCCTGGAGGGCCAACAGGGAGGGCTACACCTTC	CAWRANREGYTF	TRBV30	TRBJ1-2	NA	NA
TGTGCCAGCAGCTTAATTGGCGAGACCCAGTACTTC	CASSLIGETQYF	TRBV7-3	TRBJ2-5	NA	NA
TGTGCCAGCAGTTTTGGCGAGGGGAACACTGAAGCTTTCTTT	CASSFGEGNTEAFF	TRBV2	TRBJ1-1	NA	few
TGCGCCAGCAGCCCTACTAGCGCCGTGACCGGGGAGCTGTTTTTT	CASSPTSAVTGELFF	TRBV5-1	TRBJ2-2	TRBD2	NA
TGTGCCAGCAGTTTACTAGCGGGGACTTCCTACGAGCAGTACTTC	CASSLLAGTSYEQYF	TRBV7-3	TRBJ2-7	TRBD2	NA
TGTGCCATCAGTGAGCCAGGGACTAGCGCTTACAATGAGCAGTTCTTC	CAISEPGTSAYNEQFF	TRBV10-3	TRBJ2-1	TRBD2	few
TGTGCCACTCGCCTGGCTAGCGGGGAGCAGTTCTTC	CATRLASGEQFF	TRBV19	TRBJ2-1	TRBD2	NA
TGCAGTGCTGAACAGGGGATTGAAGCTTTCTTT	CSAEQGIEAFF	TRBV20-1	TRBJ1-1	TRBD1	few
TGTGCCAGCAGGGGGGATGGTAGCGGGAGGTTCAATGAGCAGTTCTTC	CASRGDGSGRFNEQFF	TRBV28	TRBJ2-1	TRBD2	few
TGTGCCAGCAGTGAGGAGGTCACTGAAGCTTTCTTT	CASSEEVTEAFF	TRBV2	TRBJ1-1	NA	NA
TGCGCCAGCAGCCAAGGAGTTAGTTCACCCCTCCACTTT	CASSQGVSSPLHF	TRBV5-1	TRBJ1-6	NA	NA
TGTGCCAGTAGTCCAGGGGAGCGGCCCTCCTACAATGAGCAGTTCTTC	CASSPGERPSYNEQFF	TRBV19	TRBJ2-1	NA	once
TGTGCCAGTAGTATCGCGGGACTCCACAATGAGCAGTTCTTC	CASSIAGLHNEQFF	TRBV19	TRBJ2-1	NA	NA
TGTTCCAGCAGCTTAACAGGGGCTGGTGAGCAGTACTTC	CSSSLTGAGEQYF	TRBV7-9	TRBJ2-7	TRBD1	NA